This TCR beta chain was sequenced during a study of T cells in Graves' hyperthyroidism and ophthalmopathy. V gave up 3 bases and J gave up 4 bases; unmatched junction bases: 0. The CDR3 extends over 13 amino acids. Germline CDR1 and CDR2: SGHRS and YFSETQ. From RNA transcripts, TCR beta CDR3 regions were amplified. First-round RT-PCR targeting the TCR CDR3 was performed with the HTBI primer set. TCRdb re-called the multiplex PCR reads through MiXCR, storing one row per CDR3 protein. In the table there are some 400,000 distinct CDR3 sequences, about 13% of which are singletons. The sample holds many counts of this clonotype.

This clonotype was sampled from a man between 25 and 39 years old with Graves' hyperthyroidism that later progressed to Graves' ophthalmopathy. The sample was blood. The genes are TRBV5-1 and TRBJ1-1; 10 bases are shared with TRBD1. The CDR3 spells CASSWDRGTEAFF. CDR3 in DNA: TGCGCCAGCAGCTGGGACAGGGGCACTGAAGCTTTCTTT.